This T cell receptor (beta chain) is drawn from a study of shared clonotypes between healthy human individuals. The CDR3 spans 13 residues. V was trimmed by 7 bases and J by 0 bases, leaving 9 bases between them. Per germline, CDR1 MNHNS and CDR2 SASEGT. Overall study results and limits: Naive subsets typically showed greater estimated richness than memory subsets.

On this clone itself: No antigen is known for it.

Measured with immunoSEQ multiplex PCR; TCRdb has only the in-frame clones, and not every one. The table shows 2.5 million or so clones, with 85% to 95% occurring only once. The chain combines TRBV6-1 with TRBJ1-2, with D perhaps matching TRBD1 (6 bases). Sequences were obtained from naive CD4+ T cells sorted from blood. The subset: CD45RA+ positively selected. This TCR was recovered from a man younger than 35 in good health. The CDR3 coding sequence is TGTGCCAGCATAGGACAGTCTAACTATGGCTACACCTTC. Protein: CASIGQSNYGYTF.